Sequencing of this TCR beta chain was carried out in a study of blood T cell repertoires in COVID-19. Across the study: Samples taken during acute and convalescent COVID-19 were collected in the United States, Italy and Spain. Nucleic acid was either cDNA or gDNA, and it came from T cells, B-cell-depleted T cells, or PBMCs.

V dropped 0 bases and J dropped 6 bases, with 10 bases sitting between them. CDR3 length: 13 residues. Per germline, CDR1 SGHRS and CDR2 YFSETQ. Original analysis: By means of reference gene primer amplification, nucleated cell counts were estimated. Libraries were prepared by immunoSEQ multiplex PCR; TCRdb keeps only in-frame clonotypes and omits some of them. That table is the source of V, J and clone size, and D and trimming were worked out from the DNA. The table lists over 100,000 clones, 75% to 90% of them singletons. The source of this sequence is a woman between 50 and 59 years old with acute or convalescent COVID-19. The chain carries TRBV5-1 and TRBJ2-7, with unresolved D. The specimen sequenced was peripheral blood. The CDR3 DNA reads TGCGCCAGCAGCTTGGGTACAGAAGCCGAGCAGTACTTC. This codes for CASSLGTEAEQYF.